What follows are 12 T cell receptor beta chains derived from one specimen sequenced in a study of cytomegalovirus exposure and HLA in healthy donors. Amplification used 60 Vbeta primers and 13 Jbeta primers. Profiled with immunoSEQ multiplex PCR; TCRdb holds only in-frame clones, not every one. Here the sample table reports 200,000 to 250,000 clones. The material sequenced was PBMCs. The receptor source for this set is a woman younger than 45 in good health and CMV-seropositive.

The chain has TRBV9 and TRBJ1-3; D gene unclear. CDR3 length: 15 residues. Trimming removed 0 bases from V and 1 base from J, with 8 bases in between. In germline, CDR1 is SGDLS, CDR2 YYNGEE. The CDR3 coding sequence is TGTGCCAGCAGCGTAGGCGATCGATCTGGAAACACCATATATTTT. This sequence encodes CASSVGDRSGNTIYF.

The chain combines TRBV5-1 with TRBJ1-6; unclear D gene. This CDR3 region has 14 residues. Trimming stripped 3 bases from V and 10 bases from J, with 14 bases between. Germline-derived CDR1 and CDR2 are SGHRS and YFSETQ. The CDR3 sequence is CASSSGNSGSPLHF. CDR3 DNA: TGCGCCAGCAGCTCGGGAAATTCGGGGTCACCCCTCCACTTT.

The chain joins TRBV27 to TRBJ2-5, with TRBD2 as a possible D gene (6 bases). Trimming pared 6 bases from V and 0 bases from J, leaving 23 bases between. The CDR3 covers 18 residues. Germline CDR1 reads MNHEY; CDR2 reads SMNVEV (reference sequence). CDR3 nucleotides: TGTGCCAGCAGCCCGCAGGCGCGGGACTCAAAAAACCAAGAGACCCAGTACTTC. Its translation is CASSPQARDSKNQETQYF.

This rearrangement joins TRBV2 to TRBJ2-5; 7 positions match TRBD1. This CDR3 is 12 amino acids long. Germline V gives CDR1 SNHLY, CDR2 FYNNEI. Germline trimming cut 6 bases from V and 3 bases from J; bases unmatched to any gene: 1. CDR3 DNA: TGTGCCAGCAGAGACAGGGAAGAGACCCAGTACTTC. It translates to CASRDREETQYF. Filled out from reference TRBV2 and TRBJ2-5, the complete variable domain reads EPEVTQTPSHQVTQMGQEVILRCVPISNHLYFYWYRQILGQKVEFLVSFYNNEISEKSEIFDDQFSVERPDGSNFTLKIRSTKLEDSAMYFCASRDREETQYFGPGTRLLVL.

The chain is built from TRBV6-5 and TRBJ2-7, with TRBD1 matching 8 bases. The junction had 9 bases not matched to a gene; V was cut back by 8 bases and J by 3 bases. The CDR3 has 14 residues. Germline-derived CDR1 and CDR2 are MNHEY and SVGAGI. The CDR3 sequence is CASSLSGGGYEQYF. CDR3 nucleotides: TGTGCCAGCTCTCTATCAGGGGGCGGCTACGAGCAGTACTTC.

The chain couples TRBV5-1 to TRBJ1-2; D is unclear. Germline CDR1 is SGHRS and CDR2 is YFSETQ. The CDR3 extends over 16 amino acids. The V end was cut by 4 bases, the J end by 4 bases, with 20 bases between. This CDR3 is CASSQTRIAHGYGYTF. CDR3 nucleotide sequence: TGCGCCAGCAGCCAGACTAGGATAGCTCACGGCTATGGCTACACCTTC.

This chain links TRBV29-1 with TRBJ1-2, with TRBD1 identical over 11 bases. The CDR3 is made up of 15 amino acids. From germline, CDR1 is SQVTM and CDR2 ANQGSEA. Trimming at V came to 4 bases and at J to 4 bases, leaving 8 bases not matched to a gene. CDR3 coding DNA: TGCAGCGTTGTATTAGGGACAGGGGGACCCTATGGCTACACCTTC. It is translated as CSVVLGTGGPYGYTF.

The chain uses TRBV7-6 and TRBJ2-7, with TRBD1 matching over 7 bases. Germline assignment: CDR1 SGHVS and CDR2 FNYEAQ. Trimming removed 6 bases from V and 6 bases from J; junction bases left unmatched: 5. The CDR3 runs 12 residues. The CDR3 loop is CASRDAGGEQYF. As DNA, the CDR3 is TGTGCCAGCAGGGACGCAGGGGGCGAGCAGTACTTC.

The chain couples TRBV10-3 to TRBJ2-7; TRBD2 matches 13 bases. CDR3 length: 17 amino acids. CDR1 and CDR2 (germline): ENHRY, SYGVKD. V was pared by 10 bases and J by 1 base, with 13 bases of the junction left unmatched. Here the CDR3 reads CATLIGLAGVESYEQYF. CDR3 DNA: TGTGCCACCTTAATCGGACTAGCGGGAGTAGAGTCCTACGAGCAGTACTTC.

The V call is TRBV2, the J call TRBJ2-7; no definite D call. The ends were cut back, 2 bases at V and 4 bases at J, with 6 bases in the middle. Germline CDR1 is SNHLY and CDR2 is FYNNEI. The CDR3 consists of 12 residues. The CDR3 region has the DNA TGTGCCAGCAGTGAAATCCTGTACGAGCAGTACTTC. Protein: CASSEILYEQYF.

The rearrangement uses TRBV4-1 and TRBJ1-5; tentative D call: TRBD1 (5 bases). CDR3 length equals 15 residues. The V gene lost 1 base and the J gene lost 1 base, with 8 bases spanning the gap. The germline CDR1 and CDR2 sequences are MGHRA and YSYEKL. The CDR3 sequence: CASSQGGGSNQPQHF. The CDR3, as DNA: TGCGCCAGCAGCCAAGGTGGGGGGAGCAATCAGCCCCAGCATTTT.

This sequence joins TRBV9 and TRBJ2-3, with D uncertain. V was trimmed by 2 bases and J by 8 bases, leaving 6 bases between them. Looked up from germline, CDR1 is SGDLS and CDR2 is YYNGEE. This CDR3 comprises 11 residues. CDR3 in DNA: TGTGCCAGCAGCGTCAGTGTTACGCAGTATTTT. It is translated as CASSVSVTQYF. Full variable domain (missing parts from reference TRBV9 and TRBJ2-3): DSGVTQTPKHLITATGQRVTLRCSPRSGDLSVYWYQQSLDQGLQFLIQYYNGEERAKGNILERFSAQQFPDLHSELNLSSLELGDSALYFCASSVSVTQYFGPGTRLTVL.